These T cell receptor beta chains were read from a single sample in a study of cytomegalovirus exposure and HLA in healthy donors. Profiled with immunoSEQ multiplex PCR; TCRdb holds only in-frame clones, not every one. The table has approximately 98,000 clones, 90% to 96% seen once. Sequencing was carried out using PBMCs. These receptors all stem from a woman aged 18-29 years in good health and CMV-seronegative. Each CDR3 is given with its conserved first and last residue. A D gene is named only where the DNA matches it firmly. Rows may omit the clone size; those that give it use once, few, many or a size class.

J gene: TRBJ1-5; clone size: NA; V gene: TRBV19; D gene: NA; CDR3 DNA: TGTGCCAGTAAGGTCTCCGAGGGCAATCAGCCCCAGCATTTT; CDR3 protein: CASKVSEGNQPQHF
J gene: TRBJ2-7; clone size: NA; V gene: TRBV28; D gene: NA; CDR3 DNA: TGTGCCAGCAGCCGCCGGGGCTACGAGCAGTACTTC; CDR3 protein: CASSRRGYEQYF
J gene: TRBJ1-1; clone size: NA; V gene: TRBV30; D gene: NA; CDR3 DNA: TGTGCCTGGAGTACAAGAGGAGGGTACTCCTCCGGGAATGAAGCTTTCTTT; CDR3 protein: CAWSTRGGYSSGNEAFF
J gene: TRBJ2-2; clone size: NA; V gene: TRBV15; D gene: TRBD2; CDR3 DNA: TGTGCCACCAGCAGAGACCCTAGCGGGGTAACCGGGGAGCTGTTTTTT; CDR3 protein: CATSRDPSGVTGELFF
J gene: TRBJ2-1; clone size: NA; V gene: TRBV6-5; D gene: NA; CDR3 DNA: TGTGCCAGCAGGATTGAGAATTCAGGGTATGAGCAGTTCTTC; CDR3 protein: CASRIENSGYEQFF
J gene: TRBJ1-2; clone size: NA; V gene: TRBV7-9; D gene: TRBD1; CDR3 DNA: TGTGCCAGCAGCCCACGGACAGGGCTGAACTATGGCTACACCTTC; CDR3 protein: CASSPRTGLNYGYTF
J gene: TRBJ1-2; clone size: NA; V gene: TRBV5-1; D gene: TRBD1; CDR3 DNA: TGCGCCAGCAGCGGGGGGACAGCGGGCTGGTCAGGGGGCTACACCTTC; CDR3 protein: CASSGGTAGWSGGYTF
J gene: TRBJ2-3; clone size: NA; V gene: TRBV9; D gene: TRBD2; CDR3 DNA: TGTGCCAGCAGCGTACACATACCGGGACTAGCGGGGGGCACAGATACGCAGTATTTT; CDR3 protein: CASSVHIPGLAGGTDTQYF
J gene: TRBJ2-5; clone size: NA; V gene: TRBV4-3; D gene: NA; CDR3 DNA: TGCGCCAGCAGCCAAGATTATAGAAGCTATCAAGAGACCCAGTACTTC; CDR3 protein: CASSQDYRSYQETQYF
J gene: TRBJ1-5; clone size: NA; V gene: TRBV6-5; D gene: NA; CDR3 DNA: TGTGCCAGCAGTTACGTTCCGGGACAGCCCCAGCATTTT; CDR3 protein: CASSYVPGQPQHF
J gene: TRBJ2-7; clone size: NA; V gene: TRBV7-3; D gene: TRBD1; CDR3 DNA: TGTGCCAGCAGCCCGGGACAGGGGGCTGACGAGCAGTACTTC; CDR3 protein: CASSPGQGADEQYF
J gene: TRBJ1-2; clone size: NA; V gene: TRBV15; D gene: NA; CDR3 DNA: TGTGCCACCAGCAGAGTCCCCCCGGCAGGGATGGGTGGCTACACCTTC; CDR3 protein: CATSRVPPAGMGGYTF
J gene: TRBJ1-6; clone size: NA; V gene: TRBV6-6; D gene: NA; CDR3 DNA: TGTGCCAGCAGACCCCGCCGCGGGTTCAGTTCACCCCTCCACTTT; CDR3 protein: CASRPRRGFSSPLHF
J gene: TRBJ2-7; clone size: NA; V gene: TRBV7-4; D gene: TRBD1; CDR3 DNA: TGTGCCAGCAGAGGGGACAGGGTCTCCTACGAGCAGTACTTC; CDR3 protein: CASRGDRVSYEQYF
J gene: TRBJ1-1; clone size: once; V gene: TRBV29-1; D gene: TRBD1; CDR3 DNA: TGCAGCACGATGACAGGGGACACTGAAGCTTTCTTT; CDR3 protein: CSTMTGDTEAFF
J gene: TRBJ2-1; clone size: NA; V gene: TRBV6-4; D gene: TRBD2; CDR3 DNA: TGTGCCAGCAGTATACTAGCGGGGGGTGGCAATGAGCAGTTCTTC; CDR3 protein: CASSILAGGGNEQFF
J gene: TRBJ1-5; clone size: NA; V gene: TRBV15; D gene: TRBD1; CDR3 DNA: TGTGCCACCAGCAGAGGGACAGGGATTAACACGGATAGCAATCAGCCCCAGCATTTT; CDR3 protein: CATSRGTGINTDSNQPQHF
J gene: TRBJ2-1; clone size: NA; V gene: TRBV19; D gene: TRBD2; CDR3 DNA: TGTGCCAGTACTAGCGGGGGAGTAAGCTCCTACAATGAGCAGTTCTTC; CDR3 protein: CASTSGGVSSYNEQFF
J gene: TRBJ1-3; clone size: NA; V gene: TRBV28; D gene: TRBD1; CDR3 DNA: TGTGCCAGCAGTTTTTCCGGGACAGGGACGGACACCATATATTTT; CDR3 protein: CASSFSGTGTDTIYF
J gene: TRBJ2-7; clone size: NA; V gene: TRBV5-8; D gene: TRBD1; CDR3 DNA: TGTGCCAGCAGCTTGGGGGACAGTTCCTACGAGCAGTACTTC; CDR3 protein: CASSLGDSSYEQYF
J gene: TRBJ1-4; clone size: NA; V gene: TRBV5-1; D gene: TRBD1; CDR3 DNA: TGCGCCAGCAGCTTGGGGGACAGAACAACTAATGAAAAACTGTTTTTT; CDR3 protein: CASSLGDRTTNEKLFF
J gene: TRBJ2-3; clone size: NA; V gene: TRBV13; D gene: TRBD2; CDR3 DNA: TGTGCCAGCAGCTTAGGCCTGGAGCGGGGGGCTGGAGATACGCAGTATTTT; CDR3 protein: CASSLGLERGAGDTQYF
J gene: TRBJ2-2; clone size: once; V gene: TRBV6-5; D gene: NA; CDR3 DNA: TGTGCCAGCAGTTACTCGAGGAGGGTCAACACCGGGGAGCTGTTTTTT; CDR3 protein: CASSYSRRVNTGELFF
J gene: TRBJ2-7; clone size: NA; V gene: TRBV4-2; D gene: NA; CDR3 DNA: TGTGCCAGCAGCCAAGATCTTGCGGTCCCATCACGGGAGCAGTACTTC; CDR3 protein: CASSQDLAVPSREQYF
J gene: TRBJ1-6; clone size: NA; V gene: TRBV4-1; D gene: NA; CDR3 DNA: TGCGCCAGCCACTCACCGGGGGGGGGATTTGGTTCACCCCTCCACTTT; CDR3 protein: CASHSPGGGFGSPLHF
J gene: TRBJ1-6; clone size: NA; V gene: TRBV7-2; D gene: NA; CDR3 DNA: TGTGCCAGCAGCTTAGAAGTAACACAGGGTCGACCCCTCCACTTT; CDR3 protein: CASSLEVTQGRPLHF
J gene: TRBJ2-1; clone size: few; V gene: TRBV5-1; D gene: TRBD1; CDR3 DNA: TGCGCCAGCAGCTGGACAGGGCTTGGGTCCTACAATGAGCAGTTCTTC; CDR3 protein: CASSWTGLGSYNEQFF
J gene: TRBJ2-7; clone size: once; V gene: TRBV7-8; D gene: TRBD2; CDR3 DNA: TGTGCCAGCAGCTCACGGACTAGCGGGGGGGCCTACGAGCAGTACTTC; CDR3 protein: CASSSRTSGGAYEQYF
J gene: TRBJ2-1; clone size: once; V gene: TRBV9; D gene: TRBD2; CDR3 DNA: TGTGCCAGCAGCCCAGTAGCGGGGGGGTGGGGTGAGCAGTTCTTC; CDR3 protein: CASSPVAGGWGEQFF
J gene: TRBJ2-7; clone size: NA; V gene: TRBV6-4; D gene: TRBD2; CDR3 DNA: TGTGCCAGCAAATGCCAGACTAGCGGGGTTCCGGAGCAGTACTTC; CDR3 protein: CASKCQTSGVPEQYF
J gene: TRBJ2-7; clone size: NA; V gene: TRBV2; D gene: TRBD1; CDR3 DNA: TGTGCCAGCAGTGAAGTTCGACAGGGGATCTACGAGCAGTACTTC; CDR3 protein: CASSEVRQGIYEQYF
J gene: TRBJ1-1; clone size: NA; V gene: TRBV19; D gene: NA; CDR3 DNA: TGTGCCAGTAGACCCAGGGGCAGTCCCACTGAAGCTTTCTTT; CDR3 protein: CASRPRGSPTEAFF
J gene: TRBJ2-2; clone size: NA; V gene: TRBV5-1; D gene: TRBD1; CDR3 DNA: TGCGCCAGCAGCTTGAGGGTCAGGGGGCAGAACACCGGGGAGCTGTTTTTT; CDR3 protein: CASSLRVRGQNTGELFF
J gene: TRBJ2-1; clone size: NA; V gene: TRBV6-1; D gene: NA; CDR3 DNA: TGTGCCAGCAGTCCGCCCGGTAGGGGGGGCTGGTTCTTC; CDR3 protein: CASSPPGRGGWFF
J gene: TRBJ1-1; clone size: NA; V gene: TRBV28; D gene: TRBD1; CDR3 DNA: TGTGCCAGCTCCAGGACAGGGTATATCACTGAAGCTTTCTTT; CDR3 protein: CASSRTGYITEAFF
J gene: TRBJ1-3; clone size: NA; V gene: TRBV11-3; D gene: TRBD1; CDR3 DNA: TGTGCCAGCAGCGAAAACTCAGGGGGCTCTGGAAACACCATATATTTT; CDR3 protein: CASSENSGGSGNTIYF